The source of this TCR beta chain is a study of T cell clones after liver transplantation. Study in general: TCRbeta sequencing after a pre-transplant mixed lymphocyte reaction identified graft-donor-reactive clones, later tracked in post-transplant blood. As an antigen-independent comparator, third-party-reactive TCRbeta sequences came from pre-transplant mixed lymphocyte reactions. Whole-study results and caveats: In a couple of subjects, few donor cells limited the measurable donor-reactive repertoire.

The data were produced by immunoSEQ multiplex PCR, yet TCRdb's version contains in-frame clones alone and is incomplete. The sample has more than 75,000 clones; roughly 80% are singletons. Germline V gene sequence: CDR1 SGHDN, CDR2 FVKESK. This CDR3 spans 12 amino acids. V lost 2 bases and J lost 1, with 2 bases in between. With regard to this clone: Its antigen is unidentified.

The material sequenced was CD4+ T cells from blood, taken just over 45 months after liver transplant. This TCR was sampled from a human patient who received a liver transplant. Part of the T cells may come from the graft donor. The genes are TRBV14 and TRBJ2-5; D ambiguous. The chain's CDR3 is CASSQSQETQYF. CDR3 bases: TGTGCCAGCAGCCAATCCCAAGAGACCCAGTACTTC.